The 4 T cell receptor beta chains below were found in one sample sequenced in a study of vaccination effects on CD4 cells after COVID-19. With the ViraFEST assay, the study expanded antigen-specific CD4+ T cells using viral peptide pools, then sequenced them. The culture ran for roughly ten days before CD4+ T cells were isolated. As their vaccination, participants received two doses of either BNT162b2 or mRNA-1273. These receptors have no known antigen. The repertoire was sequenced with immunoSEQ multiplex PCR; TCRdb's copy has only in-frame clones and lacks some. The table records approximately 17,000 clones, approximately 70% of them present only once. Source: CD4+ T cells from PBMCs cultured with SARS-CoV-2 spike peptides, taken after COVID-19 vaccination. The receptors were gathered from a human donor who received a COVID-19 vaccine.

The J gene is TRBJ2-5, the V gene TRBV25-1; maybe TRBD1 (5 bases). CDR1 and CDR2 (germline): MGHDK, SYGVNS. This CDR3 region has 15 residues. Trimming pared 9 bases from V and 7 bases from J, leaving 24 bases between. The CDR3 coding sequence is TGTGCCAGAACGTTGAGGCGTCAGGGTCGTTGGACCCAGTACTTC. Protein sequence: CARTLRRQGRWTQYF.

V usage is TRBV2 and J usage is TRBJ1-1; TRBD1 might be the D (5 bases). Looked up from germline, CDR1 is SNHLY and CDR2 is FYNNEI. The CDR3 has 13 residues. The V end lost 8 bases, the J end lost 1 base, and 11 bases lay between the germline ends. The CDR3 sequence is CASSLGGNTEAFF. CDR3 DNA sequence: TGTGCCAGCTCCCTCGGGGGGAACACTGAAGCTTTCTTT.

This clone was counted a single time. The chain uses TRBV5-1 and TRBJ1-1; TRBD1 might be the D (6 bases). The V gene lost 4 bases and the J gene lost 1 base, with 14 bases spanning the gap. The CDR3 runs to 15 residues. The germline V gene has CDR1 SGHRS and CDR2 YFSETQ. CDR3 in DNA: TGCGCCAGCAGCCAGGCTGGGGGCTCGAACACTGAAGCTTTCTTT. This translates into CASSQAGGSNTEAFF. Complete variable domain (other parts from reference TRBV5-1 and TRBJ1-1): KAGVTQTPRYLIKTRGQQVTLSCSPISGHRSVSWYQQTPGQGLQFLFEYFSETQRNKGNFPGRFSGRQFSNSRSEMNVSTLELGDSALYLCASSQAGGSNTEAFFGQGTRLTVV.

The CDR3 coding sequence is TGTGCCAGCAGCCACGGATTGGGACTAGCGGGAGCTGGGGACGAGCAGTACTTC. It yields the protein CASSHGLGLAGAGDEQYF. This chain uses TRBV3-1 (or the pseudogene TRBV3-2) with TRBJ2-7; 14 bases line up with TRBD2. This CDR3 has 18 residues. Trimming took 3 bases from V and 5 from J; bases not matched to a gene: 12. The germline CDR1 and CDR2 sequences are LGHDT and YNNKEL (reference sequence).